This T cell receptor (beta chain) came from a study of cytomegalovirus exposure and HLA in healthy donors. Findings of the study overall: Presence/absence analysis assumed near-uniform sequencing depth across donors.

The PCR employed 60 Vbeta primers together with 13 Jbeta primers. Here immunoSEQ multiplex PCR was the method, and the copy in TCRdb shows in-frame clones only, minus some. The sample lists approximately 140,000 clones; 75% to 80% were seen once. CDR1 is SGHNT and CDR2 is YYREEE in the germline V gene (reference sequence). V dropped 5 bases and J dropped 3; count of bases not matched to a gene: 10. The CDR3 runs 16 residues. Each donor's status was that of a healthy bone marrow donor. While unrecorded immune exposures were likely, the donors were nominally healthy when sampled. This clone has ten or more counts. Its antigen is as yet unknown.

The sample consisted of PBMCs. The receptor comes from a woman in her fifties or sixties in good health and CMV-seronegative. V is TRBV5-4 and J is TRBJ2-2, with 7 bases matching TRBD1. The DNA of the CDR3 is TGTGCCAGCAGTTCCGGCCGGGACAGTTACACCGGGGAGCTGTTTTTT. Its translation is CASSSGRDSYTGELFF.